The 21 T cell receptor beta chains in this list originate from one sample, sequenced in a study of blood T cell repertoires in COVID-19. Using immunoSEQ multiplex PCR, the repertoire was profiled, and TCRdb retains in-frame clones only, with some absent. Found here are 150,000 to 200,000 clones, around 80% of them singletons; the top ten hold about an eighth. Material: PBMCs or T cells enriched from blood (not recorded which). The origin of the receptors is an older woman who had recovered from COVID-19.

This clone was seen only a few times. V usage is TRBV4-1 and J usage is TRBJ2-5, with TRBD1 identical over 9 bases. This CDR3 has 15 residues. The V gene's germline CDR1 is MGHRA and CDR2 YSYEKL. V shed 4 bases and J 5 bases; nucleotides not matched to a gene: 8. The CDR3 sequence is CASSRDGQGPETQYF. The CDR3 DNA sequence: TGCGCCAGCAGCCGAGACGGACAGGGGCCGGAGACCCAGTACTTC.

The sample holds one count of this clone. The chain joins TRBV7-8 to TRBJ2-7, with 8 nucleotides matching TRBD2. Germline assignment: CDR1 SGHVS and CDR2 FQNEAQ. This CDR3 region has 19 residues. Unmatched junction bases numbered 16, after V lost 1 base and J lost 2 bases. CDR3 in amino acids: CASSLGSISGVLSAYEQYF. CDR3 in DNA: TGTGCCAGCAGCTTAGGGTCCATTAGCGGGGTACTATCAGCCTACGAGCAGTACTTC.

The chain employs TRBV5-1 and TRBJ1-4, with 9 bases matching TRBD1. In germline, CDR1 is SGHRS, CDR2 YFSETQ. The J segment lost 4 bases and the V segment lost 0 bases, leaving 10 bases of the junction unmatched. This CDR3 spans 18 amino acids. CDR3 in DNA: TGCGCCAGCAGCTTGGTTGGACGACAGGGGGGCGGTAATGAAAAACTGTTTTTT. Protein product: CASSLVGRQGGGNEKLFF.

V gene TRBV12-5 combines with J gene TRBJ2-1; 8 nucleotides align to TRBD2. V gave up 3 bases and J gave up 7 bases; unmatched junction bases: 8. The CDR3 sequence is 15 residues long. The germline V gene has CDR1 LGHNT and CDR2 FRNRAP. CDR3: CASGFLRGGRNEQFF. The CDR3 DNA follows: TGTGCTAGTGGTTTTCTTCGGGGGGGCCGGAATGAGCAGTTCTTC.

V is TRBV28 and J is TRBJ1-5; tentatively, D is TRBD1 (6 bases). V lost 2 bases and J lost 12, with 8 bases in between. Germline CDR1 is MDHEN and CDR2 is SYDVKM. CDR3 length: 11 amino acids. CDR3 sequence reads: CASSLAGDQHF. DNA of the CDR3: TGTGCCAGCAGTTTAGCAGGGGACCAGCATTTT.

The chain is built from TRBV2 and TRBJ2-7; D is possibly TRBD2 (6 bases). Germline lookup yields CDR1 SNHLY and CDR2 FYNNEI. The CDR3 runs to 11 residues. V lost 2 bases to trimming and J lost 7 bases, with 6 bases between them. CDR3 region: CASSELAEQYF. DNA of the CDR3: TGTGCCAGCAGTGAACTAGCGGAGCAGTACTTC.

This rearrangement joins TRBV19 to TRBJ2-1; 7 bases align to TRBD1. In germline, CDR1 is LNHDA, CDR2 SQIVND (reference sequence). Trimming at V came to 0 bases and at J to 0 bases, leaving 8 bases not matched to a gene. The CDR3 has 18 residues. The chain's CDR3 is CASSIDRQGTSSYNEQFF. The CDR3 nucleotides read TGTGCCAGTAGTATAGACCGACAGGGCACGAGCTCCTACAATGAGCAGTTCTTC.

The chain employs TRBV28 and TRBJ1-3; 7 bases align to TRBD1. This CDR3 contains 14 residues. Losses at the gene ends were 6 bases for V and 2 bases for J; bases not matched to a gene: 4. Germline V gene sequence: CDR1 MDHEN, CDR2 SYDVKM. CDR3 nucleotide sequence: TGTGCCAGCAGCCTGACAGGGACTGGAAACACCATATATTTT. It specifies CASSLTGTGNTIYF.

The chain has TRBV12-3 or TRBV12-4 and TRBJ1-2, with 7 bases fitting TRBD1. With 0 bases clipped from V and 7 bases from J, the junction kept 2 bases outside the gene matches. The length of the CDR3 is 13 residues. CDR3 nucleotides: TGTGCCAGCAGTTTAGCAGGGGGCAGTGGCTACACCTTC. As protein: CASSLAGGSGYTF.

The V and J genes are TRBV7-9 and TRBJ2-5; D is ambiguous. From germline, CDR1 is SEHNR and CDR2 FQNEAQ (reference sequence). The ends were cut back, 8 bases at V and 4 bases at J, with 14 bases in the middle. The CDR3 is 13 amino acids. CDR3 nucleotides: TGTGCCAGCTCCGCGGTCCACGGAGAGACCCAGTACTTC. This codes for CASSAVHGETQYF.

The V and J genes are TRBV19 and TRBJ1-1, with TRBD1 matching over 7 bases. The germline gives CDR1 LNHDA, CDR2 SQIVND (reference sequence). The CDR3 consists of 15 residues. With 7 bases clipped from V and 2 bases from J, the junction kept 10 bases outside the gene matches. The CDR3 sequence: CASKEGALFNTEAFF. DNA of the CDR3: TGTGCCAGTAAGGAGGGGGCACTCTTTAACACTGAAGCTTTCTTT.

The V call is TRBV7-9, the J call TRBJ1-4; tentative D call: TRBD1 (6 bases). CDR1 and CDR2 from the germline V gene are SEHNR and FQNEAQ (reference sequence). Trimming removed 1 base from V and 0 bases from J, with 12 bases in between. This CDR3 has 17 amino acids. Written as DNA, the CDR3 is TGTGCCAGCAGCTTAGGGCAGGGGCGGGCAACTAATGAAAAACTGTTTTTT. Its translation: CASSLGQGRATNEKLFF.

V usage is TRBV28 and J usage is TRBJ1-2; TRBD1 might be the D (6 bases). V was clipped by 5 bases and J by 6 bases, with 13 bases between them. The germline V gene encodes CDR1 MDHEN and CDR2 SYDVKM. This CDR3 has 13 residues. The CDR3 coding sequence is TGTGCCAGCAGTGTTACAGGGAACGATGGCTACACCTTC. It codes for CASSVTGNDGYTF.

CDR3: CASSQDRVYEQYF. DNA for the CDR3: TGTGCCAGCAGCCAAGATAGAGTCTACGAGCAGTACTTC. The genes are TRBV4-2 and TRBJ2-7; D remains ambiguous. Germline CDR1 and CDR2: LGHNA and YNFKEQ. Between the trimmed V and J ends, which lost 0 bases and 3 bases, there was a span of 6 bases. This CDR3 region has 13 residues.

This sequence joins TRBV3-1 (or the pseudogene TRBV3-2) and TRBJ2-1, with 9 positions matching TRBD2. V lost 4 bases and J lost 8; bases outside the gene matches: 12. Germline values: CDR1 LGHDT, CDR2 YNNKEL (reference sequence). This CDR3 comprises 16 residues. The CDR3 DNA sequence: TGTGCCAGCAGCCTCCTTAGCGGGAGCCCCAGGGATGAGCAGTTCTTC. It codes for CASSLLSGSPRDEQFF.

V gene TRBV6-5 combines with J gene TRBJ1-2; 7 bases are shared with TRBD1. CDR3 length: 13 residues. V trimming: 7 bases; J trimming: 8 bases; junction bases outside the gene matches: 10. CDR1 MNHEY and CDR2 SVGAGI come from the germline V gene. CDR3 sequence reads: CASNTGAGRGYTF. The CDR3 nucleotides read TGTGCCAGCAATACAGGGGCGGGTAGGGGCTACACCTTC.

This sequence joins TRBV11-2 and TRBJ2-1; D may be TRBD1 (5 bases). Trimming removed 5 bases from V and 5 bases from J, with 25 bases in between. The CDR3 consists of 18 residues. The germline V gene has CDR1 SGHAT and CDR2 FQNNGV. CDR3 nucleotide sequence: TGTGCCAGCAGCAGTAGTTCCCCAGGGTACGGTCCCCACAATGAGCAGTTCTTC. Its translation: CASSSSSPGYGPHNEQFF.

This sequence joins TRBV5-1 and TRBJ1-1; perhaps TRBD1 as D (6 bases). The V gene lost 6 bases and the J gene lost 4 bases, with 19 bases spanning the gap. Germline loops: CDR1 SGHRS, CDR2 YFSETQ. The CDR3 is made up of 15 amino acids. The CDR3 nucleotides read TGCGCCAGCATTGAGCGGGGGGCGCGGGGCACTGAAGCTTTCTTT. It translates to CASIERGARGTEAFF.

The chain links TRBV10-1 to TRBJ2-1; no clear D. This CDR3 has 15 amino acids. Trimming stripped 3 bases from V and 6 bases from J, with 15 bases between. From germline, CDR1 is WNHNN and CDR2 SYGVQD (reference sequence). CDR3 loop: CASSDTITPSNEQFF. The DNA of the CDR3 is TGCGCCAGCAGTGACACGATTACTCCTTCCAATGAGCAGTTCTTC.

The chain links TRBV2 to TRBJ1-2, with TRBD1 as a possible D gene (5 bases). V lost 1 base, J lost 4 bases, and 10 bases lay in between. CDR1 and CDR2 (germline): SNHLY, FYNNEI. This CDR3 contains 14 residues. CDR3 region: CASSEGGSAYGYTF. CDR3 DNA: TGTGCCAGCAGTGAAGGGGGCTCTGCCTATGGCTACACCTTC.

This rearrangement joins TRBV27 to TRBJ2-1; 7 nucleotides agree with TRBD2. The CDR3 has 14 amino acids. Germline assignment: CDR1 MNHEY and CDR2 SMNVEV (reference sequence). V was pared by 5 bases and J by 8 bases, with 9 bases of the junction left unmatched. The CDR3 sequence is CASSTPGTNDEQFF. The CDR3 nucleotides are TGTGCCAGCAGTACCCCCGGGACTAATGATGAGCAGTTCTTC.